Presented here are 23 T cell receptor beta chains from one specimen sequenced in a study of T-cell reconstitution after alpha-beta-depleted transplantation in children. Unique molecular identifiers were incorporated when the TCRbeta library was constructed. TCRdb re-called the PCR reads through MiXCR, storing one row per CDR3 protein. The table shows 800,000 to 1,000,000 distinct CDR3 sequences, with roughly 29% occurring only once. Sequenced material: PBMCs, mostly from graft donor cells, taken 360 days after TCRalphabeta/CD19-depleted stem cell transplant. Every receptor here comes from a boy under two years old who had a stem cell transplant for SCID, so the T cells may come from the graft donor.

The chain recombines TRBV20-1 with TRBJ1-4, with D maybe TRBD1 (6 bases). The V end was cut by 0 bases, the J end by 8 bases, with 13 bases between. The CDR3 is 14 residues long. Germline V gives CDR1 DFQATT, CDR2 SNEGSKA (reference sequence). Here the CDR3 DNA reads TGCAGTGCTAGAGAACAGGGAATCTCCGAAAAACTGTTTTTT. This translates into CSAREQGISEKLFF.

This chain connects TRBV20-1 to TRBJ2-5; 7 bases match TRBD2. V was clipped by 6 bases and J by 5 bases; unmatched bases: 12. In germline, CDR1 is DFQATT, CDR2 SNEGSKA (reference sequence). The CDR3 covers 14 residues. CDR3 nucleotides: TGCAGTGCCTGGGGGGGGAGACGGCAGGAGACCCAGTACTTC. It encodes CSAWGGRRQETQYF.

The chain joins TRBV3-1 to TRBJ1-3; no clear D gene. CDR3 length: 14 amino acids. V lost 0 bases to trimming and J lost 4 bases, with 7 bases between them. Per the germline V gene, CDR1 is LGHDT and CDR2 is YNNKEL (reference sequence). The CDR3 reads CASSQEGSGNTIYF. As DNA, the CDR3 is TGTGCCAGCAGCCAAGAGGGTTCGGGAAACACCATATATTTT.

The chain carries TRBV12-3 or TRBV12-4 and TRBJ1-1, with 9 bases fitting TRBD1. With V trimmed by 6 bases and J by 6 bases, 8 bases remained unmatched. The CDR3 totals 14 residues. In DNA form, the CDR3 reads TGTGCCAGCAGCCGGGACAGGGTCGACCCTGAAGCTTTCTTT. It is translated as CASSRDRVDPEAFF.

This clonotype was seen ten or more times. Compared with germline, one end of the junction differs, possibly owing to a read error. The chain is built from TRBV5-1 and TRBJ2-2; 8 bases match TRBD1. From germline, CDR1 is SGHRS and CDR2 YFSETQ. The CDR3 covers 16 residues. CDR3 DNA sequence: TGTGCCAGCAGTTTAGCAGGACAGGGGAACACCGGGGAGCTGTTTTTT. It encodes CASSLAGQGNTGELFF.

The J gene is TRBJ1-3, the V gene TRBV6-5, with D uncertain. The CDR3 runs to 15 residues. Germline values: CDR1 MNHEY, CDR2 SVGAGI. V was shortened by 2 bases and J by 4 bases, with 12 bases between the two germline ends. CDR3 nucleotides: TGTGCCAGCAGTTACGATGCGGGTTCGGGAAACACCATATATTTT. Protein sequence: CASSYDAGSGNTIYF.

This clonotype was picked up a small number of times. The chain couples TRBV11-2 to TRBJ1-1; D gene ambiguous. Trimming removed 3 bases from V and 4 bases from J, with 15 bases in between. Germline CDR1 is SGHAT and CDR2 is FQNNGV. The CDR3 extends over 15 amino acids. The CDR3, as DNA: TGTGCCAGCAGCTTGTCCGCTAGGGCGGTCACTGAAGCTTTCTTT. This codes for CASSLSARAVTEAFF.

The chain uses TRBV4-3 and TRBJ1-2; D uncertain. This CDR3 region has 14 residues. V lost 0 bases to trimming and J lost 7 bases, with 12 bases between them. Germline assignment: CDR1 LGHNA and CDR2 YSLEER. This CDR3 reads CASSQEHGVGGYTF. The CDR3 DNA is TGCGCCAGCAGCCAAGAACACGGGGTTGGTGGCTACACCTTC.

This clonotype has more than one count but fewer than ten. As DNA, the CDR3 is TGTGCCAGCAGTTTAGGAGGGACAGGGGCCGTCTCTGGAAACACCATATATTTT. It translates to CASSLGGTGAVSGNTIYF. The rearrangement uses TRBV12-3 or TRBV12-4 and TRBJ1-3; TRBD1 aligns across 10 bases. CDR3 length: 18 residues. Trimming removed 1 base from V and 0 bases from J; junction bases left unmatched: 6.

This clonotype showed up just a few times. The DNA of the CDR3 is TGTGCCAGCAGCCAGAGTACCGGGGACCTCTCTGGAAACACCATATATTTT. It encodes CASSQSTGDLSGNTIYF. The gene calls are TRBV4-2 and TRBJ1-3, with D perhaps matching TRBD1 (5 bases). Germline-derived CDR1 and CDR2 are LGHNA and YNFKEQ. The CDR3 has 17 amino acids. Trimming shortened V by 3 bases and J by 0 bases, and 15 bases separated the two germline ends.

The chain carries TRBV4-1 and TRBJ2-3; TRBD2 aligns across 11 bases. The germline V gene has CDR1 MGHRA and CDR2 YSYEKL. The CDR3 has 20 residues. V dropped 3 bases and J dropped 0; count of bases not matched to a gene: 14. The CDR3 protein is CASSHSISLAGASSTDTQYF. The CDR3 coding sequence is TGCGCCAGCAGCCATTCTATATCACTAGCGGGGGCATCGAGCACAGATACGCAGTATTTT.

The V and J genes are TRBV3-1 and TRBJ2-1; TRBD1 is a possible D gene (6 bases). Germline V gene data show CDR1 as LGHDT and CDR2 as YNNKEL (reference sequence). Trimming took 3 bases from V and 0 from J, leaving 12 bases between them. This CDR3 region has 16 residues. CDR3 in DNA: TGTGCCAGCAGCCAGGGGGCTCGGAGCTCCTACAATGAGCAGTTCTTC. This codes for CASSQGARSSYNEQFF.

The chain carries TRBV12-3 or TRBV12-4 and TRBJ2-5; tentatively, D is TRBD1 (5 bases). This CDR3 is 16 amino acids long. V was clipped by 4 bases and J by 4 bases, with 19 bases between them. The CDR3 nucleotides read TGTGCCAGCAGTTCCAGACTCGACAGTGGGCGAGAGACCCAGTACTTC. As protein: CASSSRLDSGRETQYF.

This clonotype was detected only a few times. V is TRBV12-3 or TRBV12-4 and J is TRBJ2-7, with 9 bases that match TRBD1. Trimming took 2 bases from V and 5 from J; bases not matched to a gene: 7. This CDR3 is 15 amino acids long. CDR3 coding DNA: TGTGCCAGCAGTTTATCGGGGACAGGGCTGCACGAGCAGTACTTC. Its translation is CASSLSGTGLHEQYF.

This clonotype was seen more than once but under ten times. The gene calls are TRBV20-1 and TRBJ2-5; D not resolved. The germline V and J ends were trimmed by 3 bases and 1 base, with 9 bases remaining between them. The CDR3 sequence is 13 residues long. The germline V gene encodes CDR1 DFQATT and CDR2 SNEGSKA (reference sequence). In nucleotides, the CDR3 is TGCAGTGCTAGTAATGGGCCCCAAGAGACCCAGTACTTC. Its protein product is CSASNGPQETQYF.

This clonotype has at least ten counts. The chain employs TRBV24-1 and TRBJ1-3; perhaps TRBD1 as D (6 bases). The germline gives CDR1 KGHDR, CDR2 SFDVKD. The CDR3 contains 17 residues. V was cut by 0 bases and J by 3 bases, with 14 bases left in between. The CDR3 reads CATSDLRNRAYGNTIYF. CDR3 nucleotide sequence: TGTGCCACCAGTGATTTGAGGAACAGGGCTTATGGAAACACCATATATTTT.

This clonotype was seen repeatedly, ten times or more. This sequence joins TRBV29-1 and TRBJ2-7; TRBD1 matches at 9 bases. Looked up from germline, CDR1 is SQVTM and CDR2 is ANQGSEA. Trimming removed 4 bases from V and 4 bases from J; junction bases left unmatched: 8. This CDR3 is built from 14 residues. In nucleotides, the CDR3 is TGCAGCGTTGCGGGTGACAGGGGGAATTACGAGCAGTACTTC. Translation gives CSVAGDRGNYEQYF.

The chain couples TRBV7-6 to TRBJ1-6; D is unresolved. The CDR3 runs to 13 residues. The V end was cut by 5 bases, the J end by 7 bases, with 9 bases between. In germline, CDR1 is SGHVS, CDR2 FNYEAQ. CDR3 sequence (DNA): TGTGCCAGCAGCCGATCACAGAATTCACCCCTCCACTTT. Translation gives CASSRSQNSPLHF.

In its sample, this clonotype was seen a few times. The chain's CDR3 is CSARDRRRGLNTEAFF. For the CDR3, the DNA is TGCAGTGCTAGAGACCGCCGTCGGGGTTTGAACACTGAAGCTTTCTTT. The chain joins TRBV20-1 to TRBJ1-1; unclear D gene. V shed 0 bases and J shed 0 bases, with 14 bases lying between them. Germline V gives CDR1 DFQATT, CDR2 SNEGSKA (reference sequence). The CDR3 spans 16 residues.

The rearrangement joins TRBV12-3 or TRBV12-4 to TRBJ2-3, with D possibly being TRBD1 or TRBD2 (5 bases each). Between the trimmed V and J ends, which lost 5 bases and 2 bases, there was a span of 17 bases. The CDR3 is 16 amino acids. As DNA, the CDR3 is TGTGCCAGCAGTGGACCGCCACAGGAGGCCACAGATACGCAGTATTTT. This sequence encodes CASSGPPQEATDTQYF.

The V call is TRBV4-1, the J call TRBJ2-5, with TRBD1 matching over 9 bases. Per the germline V gene, CDR1 is MGHRA and CDR2 is YSYEKL. The CDR3 is made up of 16 amino acids. V dropped 3 bases and J dropped 3; count of bases not matched to a gene: 8. DNA for the CDR3: TGCGCCAGCAGCCACCAGGGACAGGGAATTGAAGAGACCCAGTACTTC. Residues: CASSHQGQGIEETQYF.

CDR3 nucleotides: TGTGCCAGCCGACGGGCCCTCTACAATGAGCAGTTCTTC. It encodes CASRRALYNEQFF. The rearrangement uses TRBV2 and TRBJ2-1; D unresolved. Trimming removed 8 bases from V and 3 bases from J, with 11 bases in between. There are 13 residues in the CDR3. Per the germline V gene, CDR1 is SNHLY and CDR2 is FYNNEI.

To note about this clonotype: One end of the junction is discordant with germline, which a read error may explain. The chain carries TRBV11-2 and TRBJ2-1, with D tentatively TRBD2 (6 bases). The CDR3 covers 12 residues. The V gene's germline CDR1 is SGHAT and CDR2 FQNNGV. The chain's CDR3 is CASSPRLREHFF. CDR3 DNA: TGTGCCAGCAGCCCGAGACTCCGGGAGCACTTCTTC.